The sequence of this T cell receptor (beta chain) was determined in a study of beta chain features in type 1 diabetes (dated by TCRdb to 2017 to 2018). Notes on the research overall: No differences in mean age, gender distribution, total cell number or subset yield were found between patients and healthy donors. Regulatory and stem cell-like memory subsets were isolated from only 8 patients and roughly 8 healthy donors, whereas naive and central memory subsets came from all 30 or so donors. A total of 107,917,701 sorted cells were examined across all samples, and the number of cells per subset was strongly correlated with RNA yield. In the study, recently diagnosed type 1 diabetes patients and matched healthy donors were compared on the TCRB repertoires of their sorted circulating CD4+ T cell subsets.

This clone was detected a few times. Its target antigen remains unknown. The record has no base qualities; no much larger clone is one base away. Each donor gave one peripheral blood draw, roughly 110 mL on average, collected into heparinised tubes. Naive, central memory, regulatory and stem cell-like memory CD4+ T cells were sorted on a BD FACSAria II using a panel including CD45RO, CCR7, CD25, CD127, CD95 and CD27. Purity was above 95% for every sorted population. Right away, PBMCs were isolated by Lymphoprep density gradient centrifugation and were stained directly, with no culture step. So that batch effects would be minimized, each experiment stained and sorted samples in pairs, pairing one healthy donor with one patient. Broader findings and caveats from the paper: Patients with type 1 diabetes made fewer insertions and deleted more nucleotides at VDJ recombination sites, implying thymic rearrangement abnormalities. Because cDNA was sequenced instead of genomic DNA, activated cells with high expression could be over-represented, although the groups did not differ in activation or CD3 levels. The naive, central memory and regulatory TCRB repertoires appeared to resemble one another more closely among patients than among healthy donors. Type 1 diabetes patients showed a moderate but significant shortening of TCRB CDR3 length in all four CD4+ subsets. Because the HLA sub-analyses included only small numbers of individuals, any influence of HLA type on TCRB rearrangement was left unresolved. Shorter templates might have been favored by PCR, but patient and control samples were amplified and corrected together, so both groups would have been affected equally by any skew.

All of the isolated RNA was reverse transcribed with the High Capacity cDNA Reverse Transcription Kit, so expressed TCRB transcripts were sequenced. Naive, central memory and regulatory T cell samples underwent deep immunoSEQ sequencing, averaging around 3.9 million total reads per sample. Sorted cells were lysed in RLT buffer, and RNA was extracted using DNase-treated RNeasy Micro or Mini kits according to cell number. Each cell subset was processed on its own to prevent cross-contamination, while patient and healthy donor samples were processed together. TCRB sequences were amplified from cDNA with the immunoSEQ multiplex PCR, producing 87-bp fragments spanning the CDR3 region. The amplicons were sequenced using the Illumina HiSeq platform. On the study's bioinformatics: PCR bias was corrected computationally using synthetic template baselines, and reads within Hamming distance 2 were collapsed, with unmergeable singletons discarded. Reads were aligned to IMGT to assign V, D and J genes, CDR3 length, and insertions or deletions at six rearrangement sites. Within each subset, clonotype counts were normalized to the number of sorted cells before true diversity and Gini coefficients were calculated with the tcR R package. The overlap coefficient, calculated on TCRB nucleotide sequences, was used to quantify repertoire sharing. Out-of-frame TCRB sequences from naive cells were analyzed as a proxy for the pre-selection repertoire. In TCRdb, the immuneACCESS table is reduced to in-frame sequences with V and J assigned. These tables do not hold every clone; where another copy was compared, an unresolved V gene accounts for under half, and the others remain unexplained. V, J and clone size reflect that table, while D and trimming were determined from the DNA. The sample has fewer than 550,000 clones on record, more than 9.5% of them singletons. Of the sample, over 0.04% falls within the top ten clones.

The junction shows trimming of 1 base on V and 4 bases on J, plus 10 bases between the germline ends. The CDR3 measures 14 amino acids from cysteine to phenylalanine. Only CDR3 DNA is held: 42 bases, read in frame from base 1. Looking up the germline V gene yields CDR1 SGHDN and CDR2 FVKESK. The sequence came from a woman between 18 and 30 years old in good health. The chain is made from TRBV14 and TRBJ1-2; there is no confident call for the D gene. Sequencing used naive CD4+ T cells from blood. The cell subset or site label, read with the paper, signifies: true naive CD4+ T cells. In nucleotide form, the sequence is TGTGCCAGCAGCCAAGGGCGGGCGATCTATGGCTACACCTTC. Its translation is CASSQGRAIYGYTF.